This passage covers 8 T cell receptor beta chains from one sample sequenced in a study of a mutant IDH1 vaccine in newly diagnosed glioma. Specified time point: week 47, end of study. In every dose of vaccine, 300 ug of mutant IDH1 20-mer peptide was given alongside topical imiquimod. No antigens are known for them. This table comes from immunoSEQ multiplex PCR, and its TCRdb copy is limited to in-frame clones, with some not included. Seen here are roughly 25,000 clones, about four fifths observed once, and the top ten hold approximately 3.6%. The specimen was PBMCs, collected from a glioma patient whose treatment included an IDH1 peptide vaccine. The receptors were sampled from a middle-aged man with glioma. Some clones in this sample may be carry-over from other donors' samples.

J is TRBJ1-5 and V is TRBV11-2; D not resolved. With 5 bases removed from V and 4 bases from J, the gap between germline ends came to 9 bases. The germline V gene has CDR1 SGHAT and CDR2 FQNNGV. The CDR3 is 13 amino acids. CDR3 in DNA: TGTGCCAGCAGCCAGTGGGGAAATCAGCCCCAGCATTTT. Translating it yields CASSQWGNQPQHF.

The rearrangement joins TRBV13 to TRBJ2-1, with TRBD2 identical over 12 bases. The V and J ends lost 9 bases and 4 bases, in that order; junction bases with no gene match: 7. The CDR3 length is 15 residues. From germline, CDR1 is PRHDT and CDR2 FYEKMQ (reference sequence). The CDR3: CASLTSGGQYNEQFF. The CDR3, as DNA: TGTGCCAGTCTGACTAGCGGGGGCCAATACAATGAGCAGTTCTTC.

This chain connects TRBV5-4 to TRBJ1-6, with 7 bases aligning to TRBD1. Germline V gives CDR1 SGHNT, CDR2 YYREEE (reference sequence). Trimming cost V 6 bases and J 5 bases; bases outside gene matches: 8. The CDR3 contains 15 residues. The CDR3 DNA reads TGTGCCAGCAAGACAGGGCCACGCGATAATTCACCCCTCCACTTT. Translated, it gives CASKTGPRDNSPLHF.

The chain carries TRBV19 and TRBJ1-1; no firm D call. Per germline, CDR1 LNHDA and CDR2 SQIVND (reference sequence). This CDR3 comprises 14 residues. V lost 5 bases and J 5 bases, leaving 15 bases between the germline ends. The CDR3 DNA reads as TGTGCCAGTAGTCGCGGGTCCTCTAAAACTGAAGCTTTCTTT. Its translation is CASSRGSSKTEAFF.

This clone was recorded once. The chain joins TRBV25-1 to TRBJ1-1; D gene unclear. The V end lost 6 bases, the J end lost 1 base, and 6 bases lay between the germline ends. The germline gives CDR1 MGHDK, CDR2 SYGVNS. CDR3 length: 12 amino acids. The CDR3 here is CASSKRNTEAFF. DNA for the CDR3: TGTGCCAGCAGCAAGAGGAACACTGAAGCTTTCTTT.

The chain recombines TRBV7-2 with TRBJ1-2, with D possibly being TRBD1 (5 bases). V lost 5 bases and J lost 6, with 16 bases in between. Germline CDR1 SGHTA, CDR2 FQGNSA. The CDR3 loop spans 14 amino acids. The CDR3 nucleotides are TGTGCCAGCAGCGACCGGGCAGGGAGTCATGGCTACACCTTC. This codes for CASSDRAGSHGYTF.

CDR3 protein: CAWSVGRENEAFF. As DNA, the CDR3 is TGTGCCTGGAGTGTTGGTCGTGAAAATGAAGCTTTCTTT. The chain carries TRBV30 and TRBJ1-1; the D is unclear. Germline V CDR1 and CDR2: GTSNPN, SVGIG (reference sequence). The CDR3 has 13 residues. V was cut by 0 bases and J by 7 bases, with 12 bases left in between.

This clone was detected only a few times. The V call is TRBV25-1, the J call TRBJ1-1, with D perhaps TRBD1 (5 bases). The CDR3 totals 14 residues. V lost 0 bases and J 0 bases, leaving 5 bases between the germline ends. Germline loops: CDR1 MGHDK, CDR2 SYGVNS. The CDR3 coding sequence is TGTGCCAGCAGTGAATACAGGGTGAACACTGAAGCTTTCTTT. It codes for CASSEYRVNTEAFF.